This T cell receptor (beta chain) was found in a study of human thymus T cells. In regard to this clone: Its antigen remains unknown.

Germline lookup yields CDR1 MNHNS and CDR2 SASEGT. Trimming cost V 3 bases and J 9 bases, with 12 bases left between them. The CDR3 runs 13 residues. Thymus tissue for the work was resected from patients undergoing corrective heart surgery. General study results and limits: A high degree of thymic repertoire overlap among unrelated individuals was reported in related research.

TCRdb keeps only in-frame clones here, not all; method: immunoSEQ multiplex PCR. There are 78,000 or so clones in the sample; around 96% occur only once, and approximately 0.03% lies in the top ten. The chain employs TRBV6-1 and TRBJ2-1, with D tentatively TRBD1 or TRBD2 (7 bases each). This sequence was found in a boy under three years old with a congenital heart defect but otherwise immunologically healthy. The sequenced sample consisted of thymus tissue. This chain's CDR3 is CASSDRGGGEQFF. CDR3 DNA: TGTGCCAGCAGTGACAGGGGGGGTGGTGAGCAGTTCTTC.